This is a list of T cell receptor beta chains from one sample in a study of T cell responses to AZD1222 COVID-19 vaccine. Repertoires were generated with immunoSEQ multiplex PCR, while TCRdb's copy carries only in-frame clones and drops some. The sample has some 180,000 clones, roughly 89% seen once; the top ten hold 0.85% to 1.1%. The material sequenced was peripheral blood, taken 28 days after the second AZD1222 dose. All receptors come from an adult who received the AZD1222 COVID-19 vaccine. The CDR3 runs from the conserved cysteine through the conserved F or W.

v_call	j_call	cdr3_length	cdr3_aa
TRBV6-5	TRBJ1-1	14	CASSSGQGWTEAFF
TRBV11-2	TRBJ2-1	14	CASSTHSIYNEQFF
TRBV15	TRBJ1-2	14	CATSREGRAHGYTF
TRBV11-2	TRBJ2-1	13	CASSFSGTPIQFF
TRBV19	TRBJ1-5	15	CASSITGGSNQPQHF
TRBV19	TRBJ2-1	14	CASSPGTGGGEQFF
TRBV18	TRBJ1-1	12	CASSSMNTEAFF
TRBV18	TRBJ1-1	15	CASSRTPGGGTEAFF
TRBV27	TRBJ1-1	13	CASSWVGNTEAFF
TRBV7-8	TRBJ2-5	17	CASSTRRGQRVQETQYF
TRBV6-5	TRBJ2-7	13	CASSYDTGRKQYF
TRBV11-2	TRBJ2-7	14	CASSSGSHSYEQYF
TRBV7-8	TRBJ2-7	15	CASSPRTASPYEQYF
TRBV5-5	TRBJ2-7	16	CASSLVGGTGSYEQYF
TRBV5-1	TRBJ1-5	15	CASSLSGMGNQPQHF
TRBV7-9	TRBJ2-5	12	CASSQSAQGQYF
TRBV4-2	TRBJ2-1	17	CASSQVGMSGGANEQFF
TRBV6-5	TRBJ1-1	15	CASRNWDTMNTEAFF
TRBV5-1	TRBJ2-7	14	CASQRVLDSLEQYF
TRBV7-2	TRBJ2-5	16	CASSSTRGGPGETQYF
TRBV6-5	TRBJ2-7	15	CASSIDGRSTYEQYF
TRBV6-2/TRBV6-3	TRBJ1-2	17	CASSPGTVSRAAYGYTF
TRBV7-2	TRBJ1-1	13	CASRPTENTEAFF
TRBV6-5	TRBJ1-2	16	CASSSVYGTMSYGYTF
TRBV3-1/TRBV3-2	TRBJ1-1	15	CASSKSHGGNTEAFF
TRBV5-1	TRBJ1-6	14	CASSLEVGVSPLHF
TRBV6-6	TRBJ2-7	14	CASRRDGGNYEQYF
TRBV5-8	TRBJ2-5	13	CASRLAGVETQYF
TRBV12-3/TRBV12-4	TRBJ2-1	11	CASSESYEQFF
TRBV18	TRBJ1-5	17	CASSPQNREPSNQPQHF
TRBV12-3/TRBV12-4	TRBJ1-5	13	CASSWDRNQPQHF
TRBV7-2	TRBJ2-5	15	CASSLEGVRAETQYF
TRBV21-1	TRBJ1-1	17	CASSNPGTGSLNTEAFF
TRBV5-1	TRBJ2-3	14	CASSSQGGTDTQYF
TRBV5-4	TRBJ2-1	16	CASSPSQGTSYNEQFF
TRBV19	TRBJ1-1	15	CASSIERQRNTEAFF
TRBV6-7	TRBJ1-6	16	CASSICPISYNSPLHF
TRBV4-3	TRBJ2-7	12	CASSQGRDEQYF
TRBV5-4	TRBJ2-3	19	CASSPRSGNSGPSWDTQYF
TRBV4-3	TRBJ1-1	19	CASSQESVRTGLANTEAFF
TRBV6-4	TRBJ1-1	13	CASNTTANTEAFF
TRBV7-2	TRBJ1-1	15	CASSLIEGGWTEAFF
TRBV25-1	TRBJ1-2	13	CASSAPGLAGYTF
TRBV19	TRBJ1-5	12	CASRGRNQPQHF
TRBV5-1	TRBJ2-7	14	CASSFGAGSYEQYF
TRBV7-6	TRBJ1-2	14	CASSLEVVGGRYTF
TRBV13	TRBJ1-1	14	CASSLDMMNTEAFF
TRBV11-2	TRBJ1-2	14	CASSLDNGDYGYTF
TRBV15	TRBJ1-5	15	CATSRDMGRGQPQHF
TRBV3-1/TRBV3-2	TRBJ1-2	16	CASSPFSWEGARGYTF
TRBV19	TRBJ2-3	16	CASSTRRGVSTDTQYF
TRBV6-4	TRBJ1-2	15	CASSDSSRDWYGYTF
TRBV18	TRBJ2-7	16	CASSPRRAGVSYEQYF